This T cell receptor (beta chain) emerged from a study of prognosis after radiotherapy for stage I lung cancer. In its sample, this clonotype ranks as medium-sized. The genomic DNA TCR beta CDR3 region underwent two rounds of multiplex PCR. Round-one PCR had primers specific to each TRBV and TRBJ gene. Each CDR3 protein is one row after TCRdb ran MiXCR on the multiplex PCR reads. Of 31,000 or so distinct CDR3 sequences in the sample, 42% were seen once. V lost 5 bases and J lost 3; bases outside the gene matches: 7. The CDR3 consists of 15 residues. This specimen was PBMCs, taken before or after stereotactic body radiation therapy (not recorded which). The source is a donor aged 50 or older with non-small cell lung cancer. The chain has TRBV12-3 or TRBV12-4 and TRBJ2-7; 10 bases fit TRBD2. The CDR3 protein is CASSLSASGSYEQYF. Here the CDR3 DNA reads TGTGCCAGCAGTCTCTCGGCTAGCGGGAGCTACGAGCAGTACTTC.